Following are 31 T cell receptor beta chains from one sample sequenced in a study of blood T cell repertoires in COVID-19 (dated by TCRdb to 2019 to 2021). The library relied on the immunoSEQ multiplex PCR assay. TCRdb re-hosts the immuneACCESS table, in-frame sequences only. Its copies lack some clones; in the studies checked, an unresolved V gene accounts for under half of them, and the cause for the rest is not known. The table for this sample lists about 79,000 clones; around nine tenths of them were counted only once. Of the sample, roughly 14% is held by the ten largest clones. The material sequenced was peripheral blood. The receptors shown here come from a man in his 70s with active or convalescent COVID-19.

This clone appeared a single time. The chain is built from TRBV5-1 and TRBJ2-2; a possible D gene is TRBD1 (6 bases). V was clipped by 3 bases and J by 7 bases, with 10 bases between them. Germline loops: CDR1 SGHRS, CDR2 YFSETQ. The CDR3 spans 13 residues. Here the CDR3 DNA reads TGCGCCAGCAGCTCACAGGGATTCGGGGAGCTGTTTTTT. Translated, it gives CASSSQGFGELFF.

The chain joins TRBV2 to TRBJ2-6; possible D gene TRBD1, 6 bases. The germline gives CDR1 SNHLY, CDR2 FYNNEI. This CDR3 spans 18 amino acids. V was trimmed by 7 bases and J by 1 base, leaving 20 bases between them. In DNA, the CDR3 is TGTGCCAGCAATACCCCCAACAGGGAAGGATCTGGGGCCAACGTCCTGACTTTC. Translated, it gives CASNTPNREGSGANVLTF.

The chain employs TRBV7-2 and TRBJ2-3; D unclear. The CDR3 is made up of 13 amino acids. The germline V gene has CDR1 SGHTA and CDR2 FQGNSA. V dropped 0 bases and J dropped 2 bases, with 3 bases sitting between them. The CDR3 region is CASSLAATDTQYF. Here the CDR3 DNA reads TGTGCCAGCAGCTTAGCGGCCACAGATACGCAGTATTTT.

This clone has only one observation. This rearrangement joins TRBV30 to TRBJ2-4; D remains unclear. In germline, CDR1 is GTSNPN, CDR2 SVGIG (reference sequence). The CDR3 loop spans 12 amino acids. CDR3 sequence: CASILGGNIQYF. Here the CDR3 DNA reads TGTGCTTCGATTCTAGGTGGGAACATTCAGTACTTC.

This chain connects TRBV6-6 to TRBJ1-3; the D is unclear. The CDR3 has 14 amino acids. Germline V gene sequence: CDR1 MNHNY, CDR2 SVGAGI (reference sequence). With 2 bases removed from V and 2 bases from J, the gap between germline ends came to 7 bases. The CDR3 DNA follows: TGTGCCAGCAGTTACGGCACAGCTGGAAACACCATATATTTT. It encodes CASSYGTAGNTIYF.

The chain combines TRBV4-2 with TRBJ2-7; TRBD1 aligns across 7 bases. CDR1 is LGHNA and CDR2 is YNFKEQ in the germline V gene. With 3 bases clipped from V and 7 bases from J, the junction kept 15 bases outside the gene matches. The CDR3 is 16 amino acids. The CDR3 sequence: CASSHSPAGGLEEQYF. The CDR3 DNA reads as TGTGCCAGCAGCCATTCACCGGCAGGGGGTCTTGAGGAGCAGTACTTC.

The V and J genes are TRBV6-6 and TRBJ2-3, with TRBD2 as a possible D gene (6 bases). This CDR3 is 13 amino acids long. Germline V gives CDR1 MNHNY, CDR2 SVGAGI (reference sequence). Trimming took off 8 bases at V and 0 bases at J, with 9 bases between the two ends. CDR3 residues: CASRRESTDTQYF. The CDR3 coding sequence is TGTGCCAGCCGCCGGGAGAGCACAGATACGCAGTATTTT.

This rearrangement joins TRBV3-1 (or the pseudogene TRBV3-2) to TRBJ1-4, with unresolved D. Germline CDR1 is LGHDT and CDR2 is YNNKEL (reference sequence). Trimming shortened V by 4 bases and J by 1 base, and 13 bases separated the two germline ends. This CDR3 is built from 16 residues. CDR3 sequence (DNA): TGTGCCAGCAGCCGACAACCCGGGAGAACTAATGAAAAACTGTTTTTT. This codes for CASSRQPGRTNEKLFF.

The V call is TRBV6-5, the J call TRBJ2-7; TRBD1 matches at 8 bases. The CDR3 runs to 13 residues. CDR1 MNHEY and CDR2 SVGAGI come from the germline V gene. V gave up 4 bases and J gave up 4 bases; unmatched junction bases: 3. CDR3 in amino acids: CASSSRTGYEQYF. For the CDR3, the DNA is TGTGCCAGCAGTTCAAGGACAGGGTACGAGCAGTACTTC.

This clone appeared a few times. This rearrangement joins TRBV5-4 to TRBJ2-2; 7 nucleotides align to TRBD1. The V segment lost 2 bases and the J segment 0 bases; nucleotides outside the gene matches: 1. The CDR3 is 15 residues long. Germline V CDR1 and CDR2: SGHNT, YYREEE (reference sequence). CDR3 residues: CASSLGTANTGELFF. The CDR3 coding sequence is TGTGCCAGCAGCTTAGGGACAGCGAACACCGGGGAGCTGTTTTTT. Full variable domain (outside the CDR3, taken from reference TRBV5-4 and TRBJ2-2): ETGVTQSPTHLIKTRGQQVTLRCSSQSGHNTVSWYQQALGQGPQFIFQYYREEENGRGNFPPRFSGLQFPNYSSELNVNALELDDSALYLCASSLGTANTGELFFGEGSRLTVL.

The J gene is TRBJ2-7, the V gene TRBV20-1, with 9 positions matching TRBD2. Germline-derived CDR1 and CDR2 are DFQATT and SNEGSKA (reference sequence). V was clipped by 3 bases and J by 2 bases; unmatched bases: 2. The CDR3 loop spans 13 amino acids. This CDR3 reads CSASLAGPYEQYF. The CDR3 DNA reads as TGCAGTGCTAGTCTAGCGGGGCCCTACGAGCAGTACTTC.

V gene TRBV2 combines with J gene TRBJ1-2; D remains ambiguous. CDR1 is SNHLY and CDR2 is FYNNEI in the germline V gene. V lost 7 bases and J 8 bases, leaving 11 bases between the germline ends. The CDR3 loop spans 11 amino acids. The CDR3 is CASKYIEGYTF. CDR3 bases: TGTGCCAGCAAGTATATAGAAGGCTACACCTTC.

The rearrangement joins TRBV4-3 to TRBJ1-2; possible D gene TRBD1, 6 bases. Deletions cut 5 bases from V and 6 bases from J, with 13 bases between. Germline-derived CDR1 and CDR2 are LGHNA and YSLEER. The CDR3 runs 13 residues. CDR3 amino acids: CASSSETGHGYTF. The CDR3 bases are TGCGCCAGCAGCTCAGAGACAGGACATGGCTACACCTTC.

The J gene is TRBJ2-3, the V gene TRBV9; tentative D call: TRBD2 (6 bases). The germline CDR1 and CDR2 sequences are SGDLS and YYNGEE. The CDR3 runs 20 residues. Trimming shortened V by 4 bases and J by 0 bases, and 27 bases separated the two germline ends. The CDR3 DNA is TGTGCCAGCAGCTCCCCGGGAGATCGGCGTGCACCCAGGAGCACAGATACGCAGTATTTT. It yields the protein CASSSPGDRRAPRSTDTQYF. Full variable domain (outside the CDR3, taken from reference TRBV9 and TRBJ2-3): DSGVTQTPKHLITATGQRVTLRCSPRSGDLSVYWYQQSLDQGLQFLIQYYNGEERAKGNILERFSAQQFPDLHSELNLSSLELGDSALYFCASSSPGDRRAPRSTDTQYFGPGTRLTVL.

The gene calls are TRBV6-1 and TRBJ2-1; D remains ambiguous. Germline assignment: CDR1 MNHNS and CDR2 SASEGT. The CDR3 has 13 residues. The V end lost 2 bases, the J end lost 9 bases, and 11 bases lay between the germline ends. For the CDR3, the DNA is TGTGCCAGCAGTGAATCCTACCAGGTTGAGCAGTTCTTC. It is translated as CASSESYQVEQFF.

V is TRBV9 and J is TRBJ2-3; 7 bases agree with TRBD2. The V segment lost 4 bases and the J segment 2 bases; nucleotides outside the gene matches: 4. The CDR3 runs 14 residues. Germline CDR1 reads SGDLS; CDR2 reads YYNGEE. CDR3 DNA: TGTGCCAGCAGCATCCTAGCGGACACAGATACGCAGTATTTT. Translation gives CASSILADTDTQYF.

In DNA form, the CDR3 reads TGTGCCAGCAGCCCATTGGGACTCGCTTGGGGGACTGAAGCTTTCTTT. Translated, it gives CASSPLGLAWGTEAFF. This chain links TRBV14 with TRBJ1-1; possibly TRBD1 for D (5 bases). Germline CDR1 reads SGHDN; CDR2 reads FVKESK. The V end was cut by 4 bases, the J end by 5 bases, with 20 bases between. The CDR3 consists of 16 residues.

This rearrangement joins TRBV10-3 to TRBJ2-1, with 10 bases that match TRBD1. V dropped 7 bases and J dropped 5; count of bases not matched to a gene: 5. The CDR3 has 14 residues. Looked up from germline, CDR1 is ENHRY and CDR2 is SYGVKD. The CDR3 here is CAIMGQGSHNEQFF. The DNA for the CDR3 is TGTGCCATCATGGGACAGGGGTCCCACAATGAGCAGTTCTTC.

The chain couples TRBV10-3 to TRBJ2-7; D remains ambiguous. Germline loops: CDR1 ENHRY, CDR2 SYGVKD. This CDR3 comprises 12 residues. V was trimmed by 1 base and J by 6 bases, leaving 7 bases between them. The CDR3 is CAISEWSSEQYF. In nucleotides, the CDR3 is TGTGCCATCAGTGAGTGGAGTAGCGAGCAGTACTTC.

The V gene is TRBV5-1, the J gene TRBJ2-7; TRBD2 matches at 7 bases. Germline CDR1 reads SGHRS; CDR2 reads YFSETQ. The junction had 3 bases not matched to a gene; V was cut back by 0 bases and J by 3 bases. The CDR3 runs 14 residues. CDR3 sequence (DNA): TGCGCCAGCAGCTTGGTCGGGACTAACTACGAGCAGTACTTC. Its translation is CASSLVGTNYEQYF.

Written as DNA, the CDR3 is TGTGCCAGCAGCCAAGATGGGAGCAGGGGGTATGGCTACACCTTC. Encoded protein: CASSQDGSRGYGYTF. The chain carries TRBV4-2 and TRBJ1-2; 7 nucleotides match TRBD1. CDR1 and CDR2 from the germline V gene are LGHNA and YNFKEQ. This CDR3 has 15 residues. V dropped 0 bases and J dropped 5; count of bases not matched to a gene: 6.

The CDR3 region has the DNA TGCAGCGTTGAAGGAGACCTCCTAGCGGACCACTCCTACGAGCAGTACTTC. Translating it yields CSVEGDLLADHSYEQYF. This chain joins TRBV29-1 and TRBJ2-7; 7 bases are shared with TRBD2. The J segment lost 0 bases and the V segment lost 1 base, leaving 12 bases of the junction unmatched. The CDR3 spans 17 residues. Germline V CDR1 and CDR2: SQVTM, ANQGSEA.

The chain is built from TRBV28 and TRBJ2-7; 7 nucleotides match TRBD2. CDR1 MDHEN and CDR2 SYDVKM come from the germline V gene. Trimming took 6 bases from V and 0 from J; bases not matched to a gene: 11. This CDR3 is built from 16 residues. The CDR3 region is CASSFLLGTTSYEQYF. In DNA, the CDR3 is TGTGCCAGCAGCTTTCTCCTCGGGACTACCTCCTACGAGCAGTACTTC.

This clone was detected once. The genes are TRBV19 and TRBJ2-1; D might be TRBD2 (7 bases). The germline CDR1 and CDR2 sequences are LNHDA and SQIVND (reference sequence). The CDR3 runs to 16 residues. V was clipped by 7 bases and J by 6 bases, with 22 bases between them. CDR3 bases: TGTGCCAGTACCGAAACTCGGGGGGCCCCGGTCAATGAGCAGTTCTTC. Protein product: CASTETRGAPVNEQFF.

This clone came up once. The rearrangement joins TRBV19 to TRBJ1-5; TRBD1 matches at 7 bases. CDR3 length: 16 amino acids. Germline CDR1 is LNHDA and CDR2 is SQIVND (reference sequence). The J segment lost 5 bases and the V segment lost 4 bases, leaving 11 bases of the junction unmatched. For the CDR3, the DNA is TGTGCCAGTAGTAGTACCCGACAGGGAATGGATCAGCCCCAGCATTTT. Its translation: CASSSTRQGMDQPQHF.

The chain joins TRBV29-1 to TRBJ2-1; D ambiguous. The germline CDR1 and CDR2 sequences are SQVTM and ANQGSEA. This CDR3 is built from 14 residues. With 4 bases removed from V and 2 bases from J, the gap between germline ends came to 12 bases. In DNA, the CDR3 is TGCAGCGTTGTGTCCAGCGTTCCCTACAATGAGCAGTTCTTC. Residues: CSVVSSVPYNEQFF.

The V gene is TRBV7-3, the J gene TRBJ1-3; 9 bases agree with TRBD1. V lost 3 bases and J lost 0; bases outside the gene matches: 3. CDR1 is SGHTA, CDR2 FQGTGA, per germline. The CDR3 is made up of 16 amino acids. The CDR3 sequence: CASSLTGGNSGNTIYF. In DNA form, the CDR3 reads TGTGCCAGCAGCTTGACAGGGGGAAACTCTGGAAACACCATATATTTT.

The genes are TRBV28 and TRBJ1-2; a weak D match, TRBD1 (6 bases). V lost 4 bases to trimming and J lost 6 bases, with 12 bases between them. The CDR3 runs to 13 residues. Germline V gene data show CDR1 as MDHEN and CDR2 as SYDVKM. CDR3 nucleotide sequence: TGTGCCAGCAGTTGGGGGCAGAGGAATGGCTACACCTTC. This codes for CASSWGQRNGYTF.

This clone was seen a single time. The rearrangement uses TRBV11-2 and TRBJ1-5, with TRBD1 as a possible D gene (5 bases). V shed 3 bases and J shed 7 bases, with 13 bases lying between them. The CDR3 has 14 residues. Germline CDR1 and CDR2: SGHAT and FQNNGV. The CDR3: CASSLGRVNQPQHF. CDR3 nucleotides: TGTGCCAGCAGCTTGGGCAGGGTTAACCAGCCCCAGCATTTT.

Only one count was recorded for this clone. This chain connects TRBV5-1 to TRBJ2-1; 11 nucleotides align to TRBD2. Trimming removed 2 bases from V and 8 bases from J; junction bases left unmatched: 12. The length of the CDR3 is 17 residues. Germline V lookup: CDR1 SGHRS, CDR2 YFSETQ. Here the CDR3 DNA reads TGCGCCAGCAGCTTAGGACTAGCGGGCTCCCCGATGGATGAGCAGTTCTTC. Residues: CASSLGLAGSPMDEQFF.

This sequence joins TRBV4-3 and TRBJ2-5, with 11 bases identical to TRBD2. The germline V gene encodes CDR1 LGHNA and CDR2 YSLEER. The trim removed 2 bases at V and 5 bases at J, leaving 16 bases unmatched. The CDR3 consists of 19 residues. The CDR3 spells CASSQKLRGSGRDGETQYF. The CDR3 coding sequence is TGCGCCAGCAGCCAAAAGTTAAGGGGTAGCGGGAGGGATGGGGAGACCCAGTACTTC.